This T cell receptor (beta chain) was captured in a study of T cells after yellow fever vaccination. General study points: One caveat is that FACS-sorted repertoires could contain abundant clonotypes contaminating from the bulk population.

TCRdb re-called the 5' RACE reads with MiXCR, one entry per CDR3 protein. The sample gives roughly 500,000 distinct CDR3 sequences, 19% of which show up once; roughly an eighth is in the top ten. Regarding this clonotype: Its antigen is not identified.

This CDR3 contains 14 residues. Germline-derived CDR1 and CDR2 are SGHDT and YYEEEE. With 5 bases removed from V and 9 bases from J, the gap between germline ends came to 18 bases. The receptor's source is a man aged 30 to 45 who received the YFV17D yellow fever vaccine. The source was PBMCs, collected 15 days after the yellow fever booster vaccination. The gene calls are TRBV5-6 and TRBJ2-1; D remains ambiguous. The CDR3 bases are TGTGCCAGCAGACCGATGTCCCGAGATTTTGAGCAGTTCTTC. This gives the protein CASRPMSRDFEQFF.